A selection of T cell receptor beta chains follows, all from one sample in a study of cytomegalovirus exposure and HLA in healthy donors. TCRdb's table, derived via immunoSEQ multiplex PCR, lists solely in-frame clones and lacks some. The table includes 130,000 to 150,000 clones, 60% to 80% detected once. The sample consisted of PBMCs. These receptors all stem from a male donor in good health and CMV-seronegative. CDR3s include the opening cysteine and the closing phenylalanine or tryptophan. The D gene is left open where the match is weak. Clone size appears in some rows only: once, few, many, or a class for an expanded clone.

.,TRBV19,TRBJ1-2,TRBD1,CASSGARGRDGYTF,TGTGCCAGTAGTGGAGCCAGGGGGCGCGATGGCTACACCTTC
.,TRBV11-3,TRBJ1-5,.,CASSLGGELGQPQHF,TGTGCCAGCAGCTTAGGTGGGGAGCTCGGGCAGCCCCAGCATTTT
.,TRBV11-1,TRBJ2-1,.,CASSLTAITGEQFF,TGTGCCAGCAGCTTAACCGCCATTACCGGTGAGCAGTTCTTC
.,TRBV9,TRBJ1-2,.,CASSVGLEGGISYTF,TGCGCCAGCAGCGTAGGTTTAGAGGGGGGGATCAGCTACACCTTC
few,TRBV7-9,TRBJ1-3,.,CASSFREPGNTIYF,TGTGCCAGCAGCTTCAGGGAACCTGGAAACACCATATATTTT
.,TRBV12-5,TRBJ1-4,.,CASGLGGGTNEKLFF,TGTGCTAGTGGTTTAGGGGGGGGGACTAATGAAAAACTGTTTTTT
.,TRBV7-9,TRBJ2-6,.,CSSSLTGTGANVLTF,TGTTCCAGCAGCTTAACGGGAACTGGGGCCAACGTCCTGACTTTC
.,TRBV18,TRBJ1-6,TRBD1,CASSSQETGPSNSPLHF,TGTGCCAGCTCATCACAAGAGACAGGGCCGAGCAATTCACCCCTCCACTTT
once,TRBV29-1,TRBJ1-1,TRBD1,CSVLPGQGTVRNTEAFF,TGCAGCGTACTTCCGGGACAGGGGACAGTTAGAAACACTGAAGCTTTCTTT
.,TRBV29-1,TRBJ1-1,.,CSAEELNTEAFF,TGCAGCGCCGAGGAGTTGAACACTGAAGCTTTCTTT
.,TRBV7-3,TRBJ2-1,TRBD2,CASSSTSGRGQFF,TGTGCCAGCAGCTCGACTAGCGGGAGGGGTCAGTTCTTC
few,TRBV7-2,TRBJ1-5,TRBD1,CASSLEAGGFNQPQHF,TGTGCCAGCAGCTTAGAGGCAGGGGGCTTCAATCAGCCCCAGCATTTT
.,TRBV2,TRBJ1-2,.,CASTASWGYTF,TGTGCCAGCACCGCGTCCTGGGGCTACACCTTC
.,TRBV9,TRBJ2-2,TRBD2,CASSVAQAGNTGELFF,TGTGCCAGCAGCGTAGCTCAAGCGGGAAACACCGGGGAGCTGTTTTTT
.,TRBV5-1,TRBJ1-6,.,CASSLEQPEPLHF,TGCGCCAGCAGCTTGGAACAGCCAGAACCCCTCCACTTT
.,TRBV19,TRBJ1-5,.,CASRRRGEEPQHF,TGTGCCAGTAGAAGGAGAGGAGAGGAGCCCCAGCATTTT
few,TRBV7-2,TRBJ2-7,.,CASSLEQSYEQYF,TGTGCCAGCAGCTTAGAACAGAGCTACGAGCAGTACTTC
.,TRBV2,TRBJ1-1,.,CASSNSRGQNTEAFF,TGTGCCAGCAGCAATTCTCGGGGACAGAACACTGAAGCTTTCTTT
.,TRBV7-9,TRBJ1-3,.,CASSLSNRQTSGNTIYF,TGTGCCAGCAGCCTTTCTAACAGGCAGACCTCTGGAAACACCATATATTTT
few,TRBV7-6,TRBJ1-2,TRBD1,CASSPEQGSNYGYTF,TGTGCCAGCAGCCCCGAACAGGGGTCTAACTATGGCTACACCTTC
.,TRBV7-9,TRBJ2-5,.,CASSERRTVQETQYF,TGTGCCAGCAGCGAGAGACGGACTGTCCAAGAGACCCAGTACTTC
once,TRBV19,TRBJ2-7,.,CASSPTDRSGYEQYF,TGTGCCAGTAGCCCAACCGACAGGAGCGGCTACGAGCAGTACTTC
.,TRBV10-3,TRBJ1-5,TRBD1,CAIRSHGTGNQPQHF,TGTGCCATCAGATCTCATGGGACAGGGAATCAGCCCCAGCATTTT
.,TRBV6-5,TRBJ2-7,TRBD2,CASSYGLAGTIEQYF,TGTGCCAGCAGCTACGGACTAGCGGGAACGATCGAGCAGTACTTC
few,TRBV5-1,TRBJ2-7,TRBD1,CASSVGQVYEQYF,TGCGCCAGCAGCGTGGGACAGGTCTACGAGCAGTACTTC
.,TRBV29-1,TRBJ2-5,.,CSVFILTGLGTETQYF,TGCAGCGTTTTTATCCTTACAGGGTTGGGAACTGAGACCCAGTACTTC
.,TRBV6-6,TRBJ2-3,TRBD1,CASSTTGGVTDTQYF,TGTGCCAGCAGTACGACAGGGGGCGTCACAGATACGCAGTATTTT
.,TRBV7-8,TRBJ2-5,TRBD1,CASSPLTGQETQYF,TGTGCCAGCAGCCCCTTGACAGGGCAAGAGACCCAGTACTTC
.,TRBV4-3,TRBJ2-1,.,CASSQNYVGEISYNEQFF,TGCGCCAGCAGCCAAAATTACGTGGGCGAAATCTCCTACAATGAGCAGTTCTTC
.,TRBV7-6,TRBJ1-1,TRBD1,CASSLTGTNTEAFF,TGTGCCAGCAGCCTGACAGGGACGAACACTGAAGCTTTCTTT
.,TRBV30,TRBJ1-1,.,CAWSVRSEAFF,TGTGCCTGGAGTGTACGGTCTGAAGCTTTCTTT